One T cell receptor beta chain is described in this entry. Its antigen remains unknown. This CDR3 has 15 amino acids. Germline V lookup: CDR1 LGHNA, CDR2 YSLEER. Trimming stripped 1 base from V and 1 base from J, with 10 bases between. The data stem from a study of CD8+ T cells in alopecia areata. For the study at large: Twice a day, 5 to 10 mg of oral tofacitinib was administered to treated patients. Findings of the study overall: Compared with normal scalp, lesional scalp had higher clonality and more expanded CD8+ clones.

The sample's treatment: oral pan-JAK inhibitor, 5-10 mg twice daily. cDNA prepared by RNA extraction and subsequent reverse transcription served as the template for sequencing. TCRdb's copy holds only in-frame clones and misses some; the assay was immunoSEQ multiplex PCR. The data contain roughly 280,000 clones, over 45% of them singletons. The chain links TRBV4-3 to TRBJ1-2, with a tentative D call TRBD1 (5 bases). The sequence derives from a human donor with alopecia areata. This sample comprised CD4+ T cells sorted from blood, obtained around week 54, from a patient treated with tofacitinib. The CDR3 here is CASSQGRDYNYGYTF. The DNA of the CDR3 is TGCGCCAGCAGCCAAGGCAGGGATTATAACTATGGCTACACCTTC.